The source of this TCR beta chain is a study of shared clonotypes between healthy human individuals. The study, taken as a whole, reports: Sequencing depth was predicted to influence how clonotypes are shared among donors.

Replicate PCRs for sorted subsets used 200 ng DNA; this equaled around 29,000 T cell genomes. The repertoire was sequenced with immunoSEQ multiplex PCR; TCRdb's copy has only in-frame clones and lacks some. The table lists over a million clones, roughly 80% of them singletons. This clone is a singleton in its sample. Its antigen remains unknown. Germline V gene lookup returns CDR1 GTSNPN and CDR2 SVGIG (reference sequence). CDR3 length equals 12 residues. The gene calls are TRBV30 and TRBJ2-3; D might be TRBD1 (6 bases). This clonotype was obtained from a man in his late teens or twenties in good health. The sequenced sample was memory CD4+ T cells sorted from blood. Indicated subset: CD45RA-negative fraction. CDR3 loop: CARSGGTDTQYF. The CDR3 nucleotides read TGTGCTCGCTCAGGGGGCACAGATACGCAGTATTTT.